These 19 T cell receptor beta chains share one sample of origin, sequenced in a study of control samples from healthy donors and cancer patients. TCRdb keeps only in-frame clones here, not all; method: immunoSEQ multiplex PCR. Among approximately 120,000 clones listed, around 89% were seen once. The sequencing sample was made of blood. The receptors come from a woman aged 50 to 60 in good health.

The chain combines TRBV9 with TRBJ2-3, with D possibly called TRBD1 or TRBD2 (6 bases each). Trimming pared 4 bases from V and 2 bases from J, leaving 26 bases between. Germline values: CDR1 SGDLS, CDR2 YYNGEE. The CDR3 is made up of 19 amino acids. The CDR3: CASSPQTGGTGAVTDTQYF. The CDR3 region has the DNA TGTGCCAGCAGCCCCCAAACGGGTGGAACGGGGGCTGTCACAGATACGCAGTATTTT.

This rearrangement joins TRBV25-1 to TRBJ1-2; D gene uncertain. V lost 6 bases and J lost 4, with 9 bases in between. Germline CDR1 reads MGHDK; CDR2 reads SYGVNS. The CDR3 runs 12 residues. CDR3 coding DNA: TGTGCCAGCAGATCCAATTCCTATGGCTACACCTTC. This gives the protein CASRSNSYGYTF.

The chain employs TRBV19 and TRBJ1-4, with D unresolved. Germline V CDR1 and CDR2: LNHDA, SQIVND (reference sequence). V lost 7 bases, J lost 2 bases, and 14 bases lay in between. The CDR3 length is 15 residues. The CDR3 is CASTPLGGTNEKLFF. As DNA, the CDR3 is TGTGCCAGTACCCCCTTGGGTGGTACTAATGAAAAACTGTTTTTT.

The chain uses TRBV7-2 and TRBJ1-3; D call uncertain. Per the germline V gene, CDR1 is SGHTA and CDR2 is FQGNSA. The CDR3 has 16 residues. Trimming removed 4 bases from V and 0 bases from J, with 13 bases in between. The CDR3 region has the DNA TGTGCCAGCAGCTCCCGGCAGGCTTTCTCTGGAAACACCATATATTTT. Encoded protein: CASSSRQAFSGNTIYF.

The rearrangement links TRBV7-3 to TRBJ2-5; TRBD2 agrees at 8 bases. There are 14 residues in the CDR3. CDR1 is SGHTA and CDR2 is FQGTGA in the germline V gene. Trimming cost V 6 bases and J 2 bases; bases outside gene matches: 5. DNA for the CDR3: TGTGCCAGCAGTTCCGGGGGGGCTCAAGAGACCCAGTACTTC. Translating it yields CASSSGGAQETQYF.

This rearrangement joins TRBV6-4 to TRBJ2-2; D gene ambiguous. The germline V gene encodes CDR1 MRHNA and CDR2 SNTAGT. The CDR3 covers 12 residues. Trimming removed 6 bases from V and 5 bases from J, with 7 bases in between. CDR3 amino acids: CASSPLTGELFF. The CDR3 region has the DNA TGTGCCAGCAGCCCCCTTACCGGGGAGCTGTTTTTT.

The gene calls are TRBV18 and TRBJ2-5, with 14 bases fitting TRBD2. There are 17 residues in the CDR3. The germline V gene has CDR1 KGHSH and CDR2 LQKENI. Trimming at V came to 3 bases and at J to 5 bases, leaving 8 bases not matched to a gene. The CDR3 region is CASSPAGLAGGPETQYF. The CDR3 coding sequence is TGTGCCAGCTCACCCGCCGGACTAGCGGGAGGTCCGGAGACCCAGTACTTC. The complete variable domain, with remaining parts taken from reference TRBV18 and TRBJ2-5, reads NAGVMQNPRHLVRRRGQEARLRCSPMKGHSHVYWYRQLPEEGLKFMVYLQKENIIDESGMPKERFSAEFPKEGPSILRIQQVVRGDSAAYFCASSPAGLAGGPETQYFGPGTRLLVL.

The rearrangement uses TRBV7-8 and TRBJ1-5, with D hard to call. V lost 2 bases and J 4 bases, leaving 18 bases between the germline ends. Germline lookup yields CDR1 SGHVS and CDR2 FQNEAQ. CDR3 size: 17 residues. DNA for the CDR3: TGTGCCAGCAGCTTATTGGTATTAGGGAGTTCGAATCAGCCCCAGCATTTT. Protein product: CASSLLVLGSSNQPQHF.

In DNA, the CDR3 is TGCGCCAGCAGCCTTCCCAGAGGGTCCCCTAGTTCGGAGACCCAGTACTTC. Amino acid sequence: CASSLPRGSPSSETQYF. This chain joins TRBV5-1 and TRBJ2-5, with D perhaps matching TRBD2 (5 bases). V was shortened by 4 bases and J by 5 bases, with 24 bases between the two germline ends. The CDR3 runs to 17 residues. Germline V gene lookup returns CDR1 SGHRS and CDR2 YFSETQ.

In this sample, this clone turned up once. This sequence joins TRBV19 and TRBJ1-2; D is perhaps TRBD1 (5 bases). This CDR3 comprises 16 residues. Germline assignment: CDR1 LNHDA and CDR2 SQIVND (reference sequence). V gave up 5 bases and J gave up 1 base, with 17 bases separating them. In DNA, the CDR3 is TGTGCCAGTAGTGACCCAGGGAACCCTCTTAACTATGGCTACACCTTC. It translates to CASSDPGNPLNYGYTF.

The count of this clone is one. V usage is TRBV11-2 and J usage is TRBJ2-7; 7 bases map to TRBD1. CDR1 SGHAT and CDR2 FQNNGV come from the germline V gene. This CDR3 comprises 17 residues. V shed 4 bases and J 3 bases; nucleotides not matched to a gene: 15. The CDR3 nucleotides are TGTGCCAGCAGCTCTTTAGCCGCCGGGACAGACGGCTACGAGCAGTACTTC. This translates into CASSSLAAGTDGYEQYF.

This sequence joins TRBV2 and TRBJ2-3; 9 bases align to TRBD1. V was pared by 11 bases and J by 3 bases, with 15 bases of the junction left unmatched. CDR1 SNHLY and CDR2 FYNNEI come from the germline V gene. CDR3 length: 16 amino acids. In DNA, the CDR3 is TGTGCCTGTAGGGACAGGGAACCCCACAGGACAGATACGCAGTATTTT. It translates to CACRDREPHRTDTQYF.

V usage is TRBV5-5 and J usage is TRBJ1-1; D may be TRBD1 (6 bases). Germline values: CDR1 SGHKS, CDR2 YYEKEE (reference sequence). The CDR3 is 16 residues long. Deletions cut 3 bases from V and 1 base from J, with 16 bases between. In DNA form, the CDR3 reads TGTGCCAGCAGCTGGGCAACCGGGACACAGAACACTGAAGCTTTCTTT. It codes for CASSWATGTQNTEAFF.

The genes are TRBV7-9 and TRBJ1-6; D is undetermined. The CDR3 is 17 residues long. CDR1 and CDR2 (germline): SEHNR, FQNEAQ (reference sequence). V was pared by 5 bases and J by 5 bases, with 19 bases between. Here the CDR3 DNA reads TGTGCCAGCAGCCCCATAATGAAGGATCCGGATAATTCACCCCTCCACTTT. Translated, it gives CASSPIMKDPDNSPLHF.

In nucleotides, the CDR3 is TGTGCCAGCTCGCCGCTAACGGGAGTGGATAATGAGCAGTTCTTC. Its protein product is CASSPLTGVDNEQFF. The V and J genes are TRBV18 and TRBJ2-1, with D possibly matching TRBD2 (6 bases). V gave up 6 bases and J gave up 7 bases, with 19 bases separating them. Germline lookup yields CDR1 KGHSH and CDR2 LQKENI. The CDR3 has 15 amino acids.

V usage is TRBV3-1 (or the pseudogene TRBV3-2) and J usage is TRBJ1-1; TRBD1 might be the D (6 bases). Germline V gene data show CDR1 as LGHDT and CDR2 as YNNKEL (reference sequence). CDR3 size: 15 residues. Between the trimmed V and J ends, which lost 4 bases and 5 bases, there was a span of 17 bases. CDR3 DNA sequence: TGTGCCAGCAGCCTCTTCCGGACAGCAGGGACTGAAGCTTTCTTT. Translated: CASSLFRTAGTEAFF.

The chain recombines TRBV5-8 with TRBJ2-5; the D gene could be TRBD1 or TRBD2 (5 bases each). Trimming removed 5 bases from V and 0 bases from J, with 14 bases in between. Germline V lookup: CDR1 SGHTS, CDR2 YDEGEE. This CDR3 spans 15 amino acids. Written as DNA, the CDR3 is TGTGCCAGCAGTTCCCGGGACCCCGACCAAGAGACCCAGTACTTC. Translating it yields CASSSRDPDQETQYF. Combining the CDR3 with reference TRBV5-8 and TRBJ2-5 gives the whole variable domain EAGVTQSPTHLIKTRGQQATLRCSPISGHTSVYWYQQALGLGLQFLLWYDEGEERNRGNFPPRFSGRQFPNYSSELNVNALELEDSALYLCASSSRDPDQETQYFGPGTRLLVL.

The chain carries TRBV29-1 and TRBJ2-6; D is unresolved. This CDR3 has 13 amino acids. V dropped 5 bases and J dropped 0 bases, with 5 bases sitting between them. Germline V lookup: CDR1 SQVTM, CDR2 ANQGSEA. The CDR3 is CSVKPSGANVLTF. CDR3 in DNA: TGCAGCGTTAAACCCTCTGGGGCCAACGTCCTGACTTTC.

This chain uses TRBV6-5 with TRBJ2-7, with D unclear. The CDR3 runs 10 residues. In germline, CDR1 is MNHEY, CDR2 SVGAGI. Trimming cost V 7 bases and J 3 bases, with 4 bases left between them. CDR3 DNA: TGTGCCAGCATGGACTACGAGCAGTACGTC. It specifies CASMDYEQYV.